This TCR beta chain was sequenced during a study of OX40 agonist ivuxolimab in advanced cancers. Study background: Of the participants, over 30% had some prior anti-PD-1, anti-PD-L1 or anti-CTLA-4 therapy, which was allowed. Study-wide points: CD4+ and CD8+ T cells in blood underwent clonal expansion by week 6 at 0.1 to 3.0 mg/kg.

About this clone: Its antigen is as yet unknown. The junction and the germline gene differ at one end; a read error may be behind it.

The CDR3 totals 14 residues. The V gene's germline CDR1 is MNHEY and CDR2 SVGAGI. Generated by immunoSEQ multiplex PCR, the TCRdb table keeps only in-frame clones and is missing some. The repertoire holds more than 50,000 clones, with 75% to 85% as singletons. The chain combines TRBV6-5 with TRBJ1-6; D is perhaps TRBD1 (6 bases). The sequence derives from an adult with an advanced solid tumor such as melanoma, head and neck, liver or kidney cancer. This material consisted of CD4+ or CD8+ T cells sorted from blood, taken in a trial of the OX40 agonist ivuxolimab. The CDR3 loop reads CASSPGQASPTPGF. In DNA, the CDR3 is TGTGCCAGCAGTCCGGGACAAGCCAGCCCCACTCCAGGATTT.